The clone carrying this T cell receptor beta chain was seen a few times. Germline assignment: CDR1 SNHLY and CDR2 FYNNEI. V lost 6 bases and J lost 4, with 9 bases in between. The CDR3 loop spans 12 amino acids. MiXCR was run by TCRdb on the 5' RACE reads, yielding one entry per CDR3 protein. The sample has about 80,000 distinct CDR3 sequences; roughly 6% are singletons. The source of the sample is a study of early T cells in non-severe SARS-CoV-2 infection. Study-wide background: The authors sequenced bulk RNA from unsorted whole blood, leaving chains unpaired.

Sequencing used whole blood. The V and J genes are TRBV2 and TRBJ2-5; D may be TRBD1 or TRBD2 (5 bases each). This receptor was identified in an adult who was a healthcare worker with PCR-confirmed SARS-CoV-2 infection or an uninfected control (not recorded which). The CDR3 here is CASRGDPETQYF. Here the CDR3 DNA reads TGTGCCAGCAGGGGGGACCCAGAGACCCAGTACTTC.